This entry lists 12 T cell receptor beta chains sequenced from one sample in a study of blood T cell repertoires in COVID-19. Measured with immunoSEQ multiplex PCR; TCRdb has only the in-frame clones, and not every one. The sample records around 320,000 clones, roughly 87% being singletons. Sequenced material: peripheral blood. All receptors derive from a man between 18 and 35 years old with active or convalescent COVID-19.

The rearrangement joins TRBV28 to TRBJ1-5; no firm D call. This CDR3 spans 13 amino acids. V shed 5 bases and J shed 3 bases, with 8 bases lying between them. Germline V gene data show CDR1 as MDHEN and CDR2 as SYDVKM. The CDR3 reads CASSRGLNQPQHF. CDR3 nucleotides: TGTGCCAGCAGTCGCGGGCTCAATCAGCCCCAGCATTTT. Variable domain in full (rest from reference TRBV28 and TRBJ1-5): DVKVTQSSRYLVKRTGEKVFLECVQDMDHENMFWYRQDPGLGLRLIYFSYDVKMKEKGDIPEGYSVSREKKERFSLILESASTNQTSMYLCASSRGLNQPQHFGDGTRLSIL.

V and J are TRBV5-1 and TRBJ1-1, with 9 nucleotides matching TRBD1. This CDR3 is built from 16 residues. In germline, CDR1 is SGHRS, CDR2 YFSETQ. V was clipped by 3 bases and J by 3 bases; unmatched bases: 9. The CDR3 DNA reads TGCGCCAGCAGCTCGGGACAGGGAATAGGCGACACTGAAGCTTTCTTT. It translates to CASSSGQGIGDTEAFF.

This chain connects TRBV5-1 to TRBJ1-1, with D possibly TRBD1 on 6 matching bases. Looked up from germline, CDR1 is SGHRS and CDR2 is YFSETQ. The CDR3 spans 15 residues. The germline V and J ends were trimmed by 1 base and 3 bases, with 13 bases remaining between them. The CDR3 loop is CASSLHGRGDTEAFF. The CDR3 bases are TGCGCCAGCAGCTTGCACGGCAGGGGAGACACTGAAGCTTTCTTT.

This rearrangement joins TRBV5-1 to TRBJ2-1; D gene unclear. Trimming removed 1 base from V and 9 bases from J, with 5 bases in between. Germline V lookup: CDR1 SGHRS, CDR2 YFSETQ. The length of the CDR3 is 11 residues. The CDR3 is CASSLFGEQFF. The CDR3 DNA sequence: TGCGCCAGCAGCTTGTTCGGTGAGCAGTTCTTC.

The chain carries TRBV6-5 and TRBJ2-3, with 7 bases fitting TRBD2. Germline CDR1 and CDR2: MNHEY and SVGAGI. V lost 0 bases and J lost 2; bases outside the gene matches: 5. CDR3 length: 16 residues. The CDR3 is CASSYSAGDPTDTQYF. Written as DNA, the CDR3 is TGTGCCAGCAGTTACTCGGCGGGAGACCCCACAGATACGCAGTATTTT.

The rearrangement links TRBV29-1 to TRBJ1-6; 8 positions match TRBD1. This CDR3 region has 12 residues. V lost 5 bases to trimming and J lost 8 bases; unmatched junction nucleotides: 2. Germline V gene sequence: CDR1 SQVTM, CDR2 ANQGSEA. The CDR3 spells CSVMTGDSPLHF. DNA of the CDR3: TGCAGCGTTATGACAGGGGATTCACCCCTCCACTTT. Full variable domain (rest looked up from reference TRBV29-1 and TRBJ1-6): SAVISQKPSRDICQRGTSLTIQCQVDSQVTMMFWYRQQPGQSLTLIATANQGSEATYESGFVIDKFPISRPNLTFSTLTVSNMSPEDSSIYLCSVMTGDSPLHFGNGTRLTVT.

The chain couples TRBV9 to TRBJ1-6, with 9 bases matching TRBD1. With V trimmed by 5 bases and J by 7 bases, 7 bases remained unmatched. The CDR3 consists of 15 residues. Germline V gene data show CDR1 as SGDLS and CDR2 as YYNGEE. In DNA form, the CDR3 reads TGTGCCAGCAGGGAAAGCGGGACAGGGAATTCACCCCTCCACTTT. Its translation is CASRESGTGNSPLHF.

This clone came up once. The chain joins TRBV2 to TRBJ1-2; no clear D gene. V lost 2 bases to trimming and J lost 12 bases, with 19 bases between them. CDR3 size: 14 residues. Germline assignment: CDR1 SNHLY and CDR2 FYNNEI. The CDR3 reads CASSEMRHRLLNTF. As DNA, the CDR3 is TGTGCCAGCAGTGAAATGAGACACCGGCTACTTAACACCTTC.

The chain recombines TRBV4-3 with TRBJ1-4; perhaps TRBD1 as D (6 bases). V was pared by 4 bases and J by 14 bases, with 20 bases between. Per germline, CDR1 LGHNA and CDR2 YSLEER. This CDR3 has 14 residues. Written as DNA, the CDR3 is TGCGCCAGCAGCCCTCAAAAAGGGGGGGATACGCTGTTTTTT. Its protein product is CASSPQKGGDTLFF.

This chain joins TRBV10-2 and TRBJ1-1; D is possibly TRBD1 (5 bases). Germline V CDR1 and CDR2: WSHSY, SAAADI. The CDR3 loop spans 13 amino acids. V lost 7 bases, J lost 2 bases, and 11 bases lay in between. In DNA, the CDR3 is TGCGCCAGCACCCGATGGGGCAACACTGAAGCTTTCTTT. It yields the protein CASTRWGNTEAFF.

In its sample, this clone was seen once. The chain uses TRBV7-9 and TRBJ1-2; TRBD1 is a possible D gene (5 bases). This CDR3 comprises 14 residues. The V gene's germline CDR1 is SEHNR and CDR2 FQNEAQ (reference sequence). V gave up 5 bases and J gave up 0 bases, with 10 bases separating them. CDR3 DNA: TGTGCCAGCAGCATAGAGACAGCTAACTATGGCTACACCTTC. Translated: CASSIETANYGYTF.

The chain employs TRBV2 and TRBJ2-7, with 9 bases fitting TRBD1. The CDR3 totals 14 residues. Germline CDR1 SNHLY, CDR2 FYNNEI. The junction had 7 bases not matched to a gene; V was cut back by 9 bases and J by 1 base. The CDR3 region is CASYGQGKSYEQYF. The CDR3 bases are TGTGCCAGTTATGGACAGGGGAAATCCTACGAGCAGTACTTC.